This T cell receptor (beta chain) was observed in a study of blood T cells in healthy people across ages. Regarding the study as a whole: The lack of PBMC sorting stopped any conclusive naive versus antigen-experienced comparison. Donors of long life had a larger count of naive CD4+ cells and greater diversity than aged donors.

The CDR3 is 14 residues long. Looked up from germline, CDR1 is LGHNA and CDR2 is YNFKEQ. Comments on this clonotype: Its antigen is unknown. Mismatch with germline at one junction end may stem from a read error.

The authors ran a second PCR of about 6 to 11 cycles using a sample-barcoded 5' primer and a J-beta primer mix. Each cDNA molecule was tagged by a template-switch adaptor with 12 random nucleotides. TCRdb fed the 5' RACE reads into MiXCR, producing one record per CDR3 protein. This table holds some 1.6 million distinct CDR3 sequences, almost 35% found once. No fewer than 6 million PBMCs went into each sample. The sequencing sample was made of blood. The clonotype was recovered from a woman in her twenties or thirties in good health. The chain recombines TRBV4-2 with TRBJ2-3, with 8 bases identical to TRBD2. The CDR3 spells CASSQRLASDTRYF. The CDR3 nucleotides read TGTGCCAGCAGCCAAAGACTAGCGAGCGATACGCGGTATTTT.